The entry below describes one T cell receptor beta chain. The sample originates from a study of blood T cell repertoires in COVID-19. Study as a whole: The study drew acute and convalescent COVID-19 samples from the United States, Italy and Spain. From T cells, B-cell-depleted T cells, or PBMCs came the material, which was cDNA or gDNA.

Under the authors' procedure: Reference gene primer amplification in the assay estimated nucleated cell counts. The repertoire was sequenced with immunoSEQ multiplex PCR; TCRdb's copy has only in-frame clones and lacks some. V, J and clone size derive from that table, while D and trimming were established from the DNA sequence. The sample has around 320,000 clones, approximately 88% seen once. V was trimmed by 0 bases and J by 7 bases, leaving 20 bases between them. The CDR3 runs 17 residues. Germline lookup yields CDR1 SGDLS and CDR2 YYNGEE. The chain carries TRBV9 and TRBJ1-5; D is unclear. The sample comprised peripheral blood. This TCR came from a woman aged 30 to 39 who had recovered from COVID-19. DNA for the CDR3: TGTGCCAGCAGCGTAGGGGCGGGAGGTGACCGAGGGCAGCCCCAGCATTTT. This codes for CASSVGAGGDRGQPQHF.